This T cell receptor beta chain was recorded in a study of OX40 agonist ivuxolimab in advanced cancers. Background on the study: Patient treatment consisted of intravenous ivuxolimab administration every 2 weeks at 0.01 to 10 mg/kg.

This clone was detected only a few times. Its antigen is not known. Patients were ineligible given autoimmune disease history or systemic immunosuppression. TCRdb's table, derived via immunoSEQ multiplex PCR, lists solely in-frame clones and lacks some. Seen here are about 51,000 clones, approximately 80% observed once, and the top ten hold 2%. The V end was cut by 4 bases, the J end by 5 bases, with 11 bases between. CDR3 size: 14 residues. Germline V gene lookup returns CDR1 WNHNN and CDR2 SYGVQD (reference sequence). Findings and caveats of the study: The authors also found low normalized T-cell clonal expansion in some nonresponders.

The TCR sequence derives from an adult with an advanced solid tumor such as melanoma, head and neck, liver or kidney cancer. The gene calls are TRBV10-1 and TRBJ2-2; weak D call: TRBD2 (5 bases). The specimen comprised CD4+ or CD8+ T cells sorted from blood, sampled in a trial of the OX40 agonist ivuxolimab. CDR3 residues: CASSAVSGTGELFF. DNA of the CDR3: TGCGCCAGCAGTGCGGTTTCGGGAACCGGGGAGCTGTTTTTT.